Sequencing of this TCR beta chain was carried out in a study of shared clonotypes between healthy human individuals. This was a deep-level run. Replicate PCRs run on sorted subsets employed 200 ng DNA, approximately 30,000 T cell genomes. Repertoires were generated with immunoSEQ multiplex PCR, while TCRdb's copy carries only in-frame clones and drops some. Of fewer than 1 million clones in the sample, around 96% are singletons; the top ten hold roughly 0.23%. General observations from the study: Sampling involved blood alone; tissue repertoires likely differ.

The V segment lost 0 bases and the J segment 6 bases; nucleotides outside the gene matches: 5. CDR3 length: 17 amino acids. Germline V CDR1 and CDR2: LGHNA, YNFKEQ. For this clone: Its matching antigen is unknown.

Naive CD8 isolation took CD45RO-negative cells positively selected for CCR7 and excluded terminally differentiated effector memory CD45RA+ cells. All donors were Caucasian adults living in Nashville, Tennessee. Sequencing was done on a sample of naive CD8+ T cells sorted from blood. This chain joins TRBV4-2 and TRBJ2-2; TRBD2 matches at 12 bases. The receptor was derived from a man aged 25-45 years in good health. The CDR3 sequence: CASSQDLTSGRPGELFF. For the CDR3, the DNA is TGTGCCAGCAGCCAAGATCTGACTAGCGGGAGACCCGGGGAGCTGTTTTTT.